The clone carrying this T cell receptor beta chain was seen repeatedly, ten times or more. As yet, its antigen is unknown. This sample was included in a study of T cells in Graves' hyperthyroidism and ophthalmopathy. Study-wide results and caveats: In blood, most of the thyroid clonotypes expanded above 0.001 were also present.

The CDR3 covers 15 residues. CDR1 is MNHEY and CDR2 is SMNVEV in the germline V gene (reference sequence). V was cut by 5 bases and J by 2 bases, with 14 bases left in between. There were TCR beta CDR3 regions amplified from RNA transcripts. Primed by the HTBI set, a first-round RT-PCR was run on the TCR CDR3. MiXCR, applied by TCRdb to the multiplex PCR reads, yields one record per CDR3 protein. This sample has roughly 250,000 distinct CDR3 sequences, with approximately 14% found just once. Patients were aged 18 to 65, had disease duration under 2 months, and had newly diagnosed hyperthyroidism. This TCR came from a woman aged 40 to 50 with Graves' hyperthyroidism that later progressed to Graves' ophthalmopathy. The material sequenced was blood. V gene TRBV27 combines with J gene TRBJ2-3, with a tentative D call TRBD1 (6 bases). The CDR3 bases are TGTGCCAGCAGTCACCGTGGGGGCTACACAGATACGCAGTATTTT. This codes for CASSHRGGYTDTQYF.